Following are 3 T cell receptor beta chains from one sample sequenced in a study of post-analysis software for immune sequencing data. Study-wide findings and caveats: Compared with controls, patients had more of roughly 5 TRBV segments, including TRBV5-6, TRBV5-1 and TRBV20-1.

Unique molecular identifiers featured in each of the TCR beta cDNA libraries. A single record per CDR3 protein comes from TCRdb applying MiXCR to the PCR reads. The repertoire has more than 350,000 distinct CDR3 sequences, approximately 39% of them found once; the top ten carry approximately 7.6%. Which antigens these TCRs recognize remains unknown. The sequenced material came from blood. These receptors all come from a girl aged 2 to 10 with multiple sclerosis.

The gene calls are TRBV4-3 and TRBJ2-7; D not resolved. The germline V and J ends were trimmed by 1 base and 3 bases, with 13 bases remaining between them. The CDR3 length is 15 residues. Germline assignment: CDR1 LGHNA and CDR2 YSLEER. Here the CDR3 DNA reads TGCGCCAGCAGCCAAGGGGCTTCAATACTCTACGAGCAGTACTTC. It translates to CASSQGASILYEQYF.

The rearrangement links TRBV20-1 to TRBJ2-2; 9 bases align to TRBD2. The CDR3 has 16 residues. V dropped 1 base and J dropped 2; count of bases not matched to a gene: 5. CDR1 is DFQATT and CDR2 is SNEGSKA in the germline V gene (reference sequence). The CDR3 bases are TGCAGTGCTAGAGTTAGTCTAGCGGGAAACACCGGGGAGCTGTTTTTT. Translation: CSARVSLAGNTGELFF.

V gene TRBV29-1 combines with J gene TRBJ1-1; D call uncertain. V was trimmed by 4 bases and J by 3 bases, leaving 6 bases between them. Germline values: CDR1 SQVTM, CDR2 ANQGSEA. The CDR3 is made up of 11 amino acids. The CDR3 loop reads CSVVLDTEAFF. CDR3 in DNA: TGCAGCGTTGTGTTGGACACTGAAGCTTTCTTT.